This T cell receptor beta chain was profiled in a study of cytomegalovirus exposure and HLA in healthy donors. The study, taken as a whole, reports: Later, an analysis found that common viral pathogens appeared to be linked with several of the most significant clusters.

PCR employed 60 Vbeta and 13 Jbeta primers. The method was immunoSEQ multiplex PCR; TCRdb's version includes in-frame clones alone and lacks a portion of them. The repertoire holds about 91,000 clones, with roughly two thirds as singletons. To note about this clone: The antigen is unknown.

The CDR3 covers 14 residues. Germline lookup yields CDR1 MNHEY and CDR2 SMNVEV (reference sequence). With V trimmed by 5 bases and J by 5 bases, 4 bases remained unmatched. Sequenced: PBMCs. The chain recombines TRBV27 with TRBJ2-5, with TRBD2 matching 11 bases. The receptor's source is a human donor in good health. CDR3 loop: CASSILAGEETQYF. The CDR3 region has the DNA TGTGCCAGCAGTATACTAGCGGGGGAGGAGACCCAGTACTTC.